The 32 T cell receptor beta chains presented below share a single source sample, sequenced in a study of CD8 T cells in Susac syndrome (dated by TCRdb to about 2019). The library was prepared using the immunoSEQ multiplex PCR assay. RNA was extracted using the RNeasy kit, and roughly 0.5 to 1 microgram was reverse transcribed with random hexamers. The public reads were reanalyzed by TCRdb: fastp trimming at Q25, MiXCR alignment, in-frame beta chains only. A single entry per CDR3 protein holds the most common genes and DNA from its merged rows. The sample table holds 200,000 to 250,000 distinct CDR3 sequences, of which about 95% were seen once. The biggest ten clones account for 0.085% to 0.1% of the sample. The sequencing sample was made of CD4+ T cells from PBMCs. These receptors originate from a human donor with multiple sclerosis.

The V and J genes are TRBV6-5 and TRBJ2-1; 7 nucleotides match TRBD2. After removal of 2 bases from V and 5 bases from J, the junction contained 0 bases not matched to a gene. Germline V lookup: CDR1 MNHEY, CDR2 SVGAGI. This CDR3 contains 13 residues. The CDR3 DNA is TGTGCCAGCAGTTACGCGGGGGACAATGAGCAGTTCTTC. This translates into CASSYAGDNEQFF.

For the CDR3, the DNA is TGCAGCGTTGGGGCGGGACAGTACACTGAAGCTTTCTTT. The encoded protein is CSVGAGQYTEAFF. V is TRBV29-1 and J is TRBJ1-1; 7 positions agree with TRBD1. The CDR3 totals 13 residues. CDR1 is SQVTM and CDR2 is ANQGSEA in the germline V gene. The junction had 5 bases not matched to a gene; V was cut back by 4 bases and J by 3 bases.

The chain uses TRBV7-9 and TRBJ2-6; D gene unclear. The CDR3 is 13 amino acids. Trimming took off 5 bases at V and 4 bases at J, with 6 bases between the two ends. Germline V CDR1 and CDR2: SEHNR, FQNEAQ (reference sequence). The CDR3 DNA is TGTGCCAGCAGCGGAAGAGGGGCCAACGTCCTGACTTTC. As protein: CASSGRGANVLTF.

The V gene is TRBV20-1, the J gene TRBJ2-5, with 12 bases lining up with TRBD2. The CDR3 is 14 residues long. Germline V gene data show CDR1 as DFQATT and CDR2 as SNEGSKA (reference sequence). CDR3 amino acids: CRAAGLAGPETQYF. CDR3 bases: TGCAGAGCCGCGGGACTAGCGGGCCCAGAGACCCAGTACTTC.

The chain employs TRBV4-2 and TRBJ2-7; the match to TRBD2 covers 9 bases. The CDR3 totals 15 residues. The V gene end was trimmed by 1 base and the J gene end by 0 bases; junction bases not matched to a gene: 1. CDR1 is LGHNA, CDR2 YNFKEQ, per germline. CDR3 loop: CASSQGTSVSYEQYF. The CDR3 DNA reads TGTGCCAGCAGCCAAGGGACTAGCGTCTCCTACGAGCAGTACTTC.

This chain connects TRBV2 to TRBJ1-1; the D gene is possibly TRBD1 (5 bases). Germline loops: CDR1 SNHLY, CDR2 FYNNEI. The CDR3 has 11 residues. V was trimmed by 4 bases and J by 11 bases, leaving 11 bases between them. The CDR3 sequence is CASSVGREAFF. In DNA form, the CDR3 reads TGTGCCAGCAGTGTGGGCAGGGAGGCTTTCTTT.

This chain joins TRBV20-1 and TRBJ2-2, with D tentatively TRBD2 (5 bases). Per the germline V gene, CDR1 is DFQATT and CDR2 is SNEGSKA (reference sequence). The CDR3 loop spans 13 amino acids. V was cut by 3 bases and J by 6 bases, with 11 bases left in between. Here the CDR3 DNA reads TGCAGTGCTAGGGGATCCGGGGCCGGGGAGCTGTTTTTT. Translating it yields CSARGSGAGELFF.

The CDR3 DNA is TGCGCCAGCAGCTCCGAGTGGGGAAACTATGGCTACACCTTC. It codes for CASSSEWGNYGYTF. The chain combines TRBV5-1 with TRBJ1-2, with D unclear. V was trimmed by 3 bases and J by 2 bases, leaving 11 bases between them. The CDR3 length is 14 residues. From germline, CDR1 is SGHRS and CDR2 YFSETQ.

This CDR3 is CASSPRQPTYEQYF. CDR3 in DNA: TGTGCCAGCAGCCCCCGACAGCCCACCTACGAGCAGTACTTC. V usage is TRBV7-9 and J usage is TRBJ2-7, with D possibly being TRBD1 (5 bases). The CDR3 contains 14 residues. The germline gives CDR1 SEHNR, CDR2 FQNEAQ (reference sequence). Trimming removed 5 bases at V and 2 bases at J, with 13 bases between.

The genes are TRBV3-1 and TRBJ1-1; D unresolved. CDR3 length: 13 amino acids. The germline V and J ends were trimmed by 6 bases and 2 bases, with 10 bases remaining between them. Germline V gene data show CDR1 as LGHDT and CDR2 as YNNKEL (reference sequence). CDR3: CASSHSLNTEAFF. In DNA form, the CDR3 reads TGTGCCAGCAGTCACAGCCTCAACACTGAAGCTTTCTTT.

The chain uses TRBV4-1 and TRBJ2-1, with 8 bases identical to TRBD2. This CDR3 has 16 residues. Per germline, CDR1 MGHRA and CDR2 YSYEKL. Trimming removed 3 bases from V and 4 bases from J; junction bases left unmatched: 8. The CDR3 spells CASSQVRGLGYNEQFF. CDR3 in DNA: TGCGCCAGCAGCCAGGTCCGGGGACTAGGGTACAATGAGCAGTTCTTC.

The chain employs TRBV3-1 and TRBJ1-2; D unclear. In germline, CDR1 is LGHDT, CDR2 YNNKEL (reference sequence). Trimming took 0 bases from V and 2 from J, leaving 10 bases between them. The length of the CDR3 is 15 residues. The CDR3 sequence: CASSQDAVSNYGYTF. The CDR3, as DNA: TGTGCCAGCAGCCAAGATGCAGTCTCCAACTATGGCTACACCTTC.

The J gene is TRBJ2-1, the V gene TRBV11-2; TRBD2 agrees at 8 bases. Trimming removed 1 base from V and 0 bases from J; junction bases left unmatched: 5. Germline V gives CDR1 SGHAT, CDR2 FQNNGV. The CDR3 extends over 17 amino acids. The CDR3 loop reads CASSLGGGRISYNEQFF. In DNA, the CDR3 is TGTGCCAGCAGCTTAGGAGGCGGGAGGATCTCCTACAATGAGCAGTTCTTC. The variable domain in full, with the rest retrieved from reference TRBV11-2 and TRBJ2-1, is EAGVAQSPRYKIIEKRQSVAFWCNPISGHATLYWYQQILGQGPKLLIQFQNNGVVDDSQLPKDRFSAERLKGVDSTLKIQPAKLEDSAVYLCASSLGGGRISYNEQFFGPGTRLTVL.

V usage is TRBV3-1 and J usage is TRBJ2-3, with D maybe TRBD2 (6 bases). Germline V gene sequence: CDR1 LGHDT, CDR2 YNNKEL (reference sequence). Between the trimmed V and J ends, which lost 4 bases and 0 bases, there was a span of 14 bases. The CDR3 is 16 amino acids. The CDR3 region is CASSLRTNPSTDTQYF. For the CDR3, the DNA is TGTGCCAGCAGCCTGCGGACTAACCCTAGCACAGATACGCAGTATTTT.

The CDR3 here is CASSQGTRIESEQYF. As DNA, the CDR3 is TGTGCCAGCAGCCAAGGGACTAGAATTGAGAGCGAGCAGTACTTC. V and J are TRBV14 and TRBJ2-7; the match to TRBD2 covers 7 bases. Looked up from germline, CDR1 is SGHDN and CDR2 is FVKESK. This CDR3 is built from 15 residues. The V and J ends lost 1 base and 6 bases, in that order; junction bases with no gene match: 9.

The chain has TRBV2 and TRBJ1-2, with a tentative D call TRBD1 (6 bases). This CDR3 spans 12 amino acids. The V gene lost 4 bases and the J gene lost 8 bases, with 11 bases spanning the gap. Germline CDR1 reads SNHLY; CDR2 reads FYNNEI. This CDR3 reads CASSVDSAGYTF. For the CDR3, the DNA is TGTGCCAGCAGTGTGGACAGCGCCGGCTACACCTTC.

The CDR3 DNA sequence: TGTGCCAGCAGCTTGACCAGCCCCATGGGGGAGCAGTTCTTC. Its protein product is CASSLTSPMGEQFF. This chain uses TRBV7-2 with TRBJ2-1; D gene ambiguous. The CDR3 contains 14 residues. Per the germline V gene, CDR1 is SGHTA and CDR2 is FQGNSA. Trimming stripped 3 bases from V and 10 bases from J, with 16 bases between.

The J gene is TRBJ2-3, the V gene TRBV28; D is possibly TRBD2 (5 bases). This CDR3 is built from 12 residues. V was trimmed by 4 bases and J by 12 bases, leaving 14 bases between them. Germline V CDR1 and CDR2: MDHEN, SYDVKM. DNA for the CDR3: TGTGCCAGCAGTTCGGAACGGACTTATCAGTATTTT. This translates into CASSSERTYQYF. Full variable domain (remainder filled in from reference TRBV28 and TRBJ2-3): DVKVTQSSRYLVKRTGEKVFLECVQDMDHENMFWYRQDPGLGLRLIYFSYDVKMKEKGDIPEGYSVSREKKERFSLILESASTNQTSMYLCASSSERTYQYFGPGTRLTVL.

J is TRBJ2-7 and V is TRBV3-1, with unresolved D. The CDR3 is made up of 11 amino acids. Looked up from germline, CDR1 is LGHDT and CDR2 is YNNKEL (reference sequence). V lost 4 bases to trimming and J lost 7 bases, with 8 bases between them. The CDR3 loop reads CASSRSSEQYF. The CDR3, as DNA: TGTGCCAGCAGCCGGAGTTCGGAGCAGTACTTC.

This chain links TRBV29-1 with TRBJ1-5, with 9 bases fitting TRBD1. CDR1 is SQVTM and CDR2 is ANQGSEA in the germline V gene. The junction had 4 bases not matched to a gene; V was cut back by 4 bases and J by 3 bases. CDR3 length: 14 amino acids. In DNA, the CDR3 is TGCAGCGTTGGGGACAGGGCAGACAATCAGCCCCAGCATTTT. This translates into CSVGDRADNQPQHF.

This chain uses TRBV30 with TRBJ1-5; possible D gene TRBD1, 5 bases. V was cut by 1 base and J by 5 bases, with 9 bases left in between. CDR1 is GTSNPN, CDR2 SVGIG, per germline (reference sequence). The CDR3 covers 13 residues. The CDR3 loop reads CAWSEGRDQPQHF. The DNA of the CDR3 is TGTGCCTGGAGTGAGGGACGCGATCAGCCCCAGCATTTT.

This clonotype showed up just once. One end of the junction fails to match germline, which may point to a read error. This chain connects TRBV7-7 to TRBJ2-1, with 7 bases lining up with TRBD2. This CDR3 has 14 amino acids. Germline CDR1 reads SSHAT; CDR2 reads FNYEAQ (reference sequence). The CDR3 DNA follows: TGTGCTAGCAGCTTGGACGGGACTACGAATGAGCAGTTCTTC. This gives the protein CASSLDGTTNEQFF.

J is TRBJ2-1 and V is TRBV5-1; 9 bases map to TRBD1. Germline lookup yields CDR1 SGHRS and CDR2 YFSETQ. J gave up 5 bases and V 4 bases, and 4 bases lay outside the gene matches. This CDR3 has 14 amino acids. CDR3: CASSAGQGNNEQFF. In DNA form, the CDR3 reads TGCGCCAGCAGCGCGGGACAGGGAAACAATGAGCAGTTCTTC.

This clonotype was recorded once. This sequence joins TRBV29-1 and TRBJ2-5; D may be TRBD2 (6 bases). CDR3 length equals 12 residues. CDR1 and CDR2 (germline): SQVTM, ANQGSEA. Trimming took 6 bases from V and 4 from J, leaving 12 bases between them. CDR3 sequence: CSVRIGGETQYF. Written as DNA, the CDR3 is TGCAGCGTCAGAATCGGGGGAGAGACCCAGTACTTC.

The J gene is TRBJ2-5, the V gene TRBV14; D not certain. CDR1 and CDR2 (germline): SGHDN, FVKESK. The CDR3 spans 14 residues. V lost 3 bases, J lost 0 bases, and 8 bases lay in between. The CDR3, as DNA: TGTGCCAGCAGCCACTACGCGTACCAAGAGACCCAGTACTTC. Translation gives CASSHYAYQETQYF.

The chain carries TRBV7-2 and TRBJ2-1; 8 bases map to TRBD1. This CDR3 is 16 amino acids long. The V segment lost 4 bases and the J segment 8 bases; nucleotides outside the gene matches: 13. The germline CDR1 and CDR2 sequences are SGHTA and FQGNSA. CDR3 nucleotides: TGTGCCAGCAGCTCCCAGAGGACAGGGCTGGGGGATGAGCAGTTCTTC. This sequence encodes CASSSQRTGLGDEQFF.

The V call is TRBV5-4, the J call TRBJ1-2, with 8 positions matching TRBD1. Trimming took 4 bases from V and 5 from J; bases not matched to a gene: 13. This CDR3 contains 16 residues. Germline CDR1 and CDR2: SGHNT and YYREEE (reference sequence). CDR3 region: CASSMRSSGGSYGYTF. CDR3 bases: TGTGCCAGCAGCATGAGGTCATCAGGGGGCTCTTATGGCTACACCTTC. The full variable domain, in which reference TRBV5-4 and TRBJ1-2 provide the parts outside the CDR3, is ETGVTQSPTHLIKTRGQQVTLRCSSQSGHNTVSWYQQALGQGPQFIFQYYREEENGRGNFPPRFSGLQFPNYSSELNVNALELDDSALYLCASSMRSSGGSYGYTFGSGTRLTVV.

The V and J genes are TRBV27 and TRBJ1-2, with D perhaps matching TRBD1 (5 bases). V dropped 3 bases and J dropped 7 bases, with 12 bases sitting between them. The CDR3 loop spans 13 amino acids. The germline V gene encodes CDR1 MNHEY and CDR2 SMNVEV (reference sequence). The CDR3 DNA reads TGTGCCAGCAGTTTCCAGGGATTGAGTGGCTACACCTTC. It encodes CASSFQGLSGYTF.

The CDR3 bases are TGCGCCAGCAGCTATGGACAGGGATCCTACGAGCAGTACTTC. The encoded protein is CASSYGQGSYEQYF. The V call is TRBV4-1, the J call TRBJ2-7, with 8 bases that match TRBD1. Trimming removed 5 bases from V and 1 base from J; junction bases left unmatched: 4. Germline lookup yields CDR1 MGHRA and CDR2 YSYEKL. The length of the CDR3 is 14 residues.

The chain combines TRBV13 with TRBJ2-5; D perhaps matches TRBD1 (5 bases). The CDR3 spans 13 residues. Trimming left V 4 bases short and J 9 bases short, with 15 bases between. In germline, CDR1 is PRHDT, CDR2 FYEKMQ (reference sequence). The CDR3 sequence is CASSSRQYDAQYF. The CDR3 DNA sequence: TGTGCCAGCAGCTCTCGACAGTATGACGCCCAGTACTTC.

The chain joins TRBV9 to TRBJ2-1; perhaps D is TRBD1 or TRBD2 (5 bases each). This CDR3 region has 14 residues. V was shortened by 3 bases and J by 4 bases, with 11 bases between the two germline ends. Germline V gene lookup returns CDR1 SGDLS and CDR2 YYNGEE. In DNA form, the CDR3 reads TGTGCCAGCAGCGCCGGGACCATTTACAATGAGCAGTTCTTC. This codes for CASSAGTIYNEQFF.

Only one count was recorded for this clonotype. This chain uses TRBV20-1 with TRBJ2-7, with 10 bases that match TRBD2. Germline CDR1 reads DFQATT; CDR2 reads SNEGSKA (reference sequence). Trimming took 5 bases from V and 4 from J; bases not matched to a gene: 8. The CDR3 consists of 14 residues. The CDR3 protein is CSAPSGRAGYEQYF. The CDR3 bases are TGCAGTGCTCCCAGCGGGAGGGCCGGTTACGAGCAGTACTTC.